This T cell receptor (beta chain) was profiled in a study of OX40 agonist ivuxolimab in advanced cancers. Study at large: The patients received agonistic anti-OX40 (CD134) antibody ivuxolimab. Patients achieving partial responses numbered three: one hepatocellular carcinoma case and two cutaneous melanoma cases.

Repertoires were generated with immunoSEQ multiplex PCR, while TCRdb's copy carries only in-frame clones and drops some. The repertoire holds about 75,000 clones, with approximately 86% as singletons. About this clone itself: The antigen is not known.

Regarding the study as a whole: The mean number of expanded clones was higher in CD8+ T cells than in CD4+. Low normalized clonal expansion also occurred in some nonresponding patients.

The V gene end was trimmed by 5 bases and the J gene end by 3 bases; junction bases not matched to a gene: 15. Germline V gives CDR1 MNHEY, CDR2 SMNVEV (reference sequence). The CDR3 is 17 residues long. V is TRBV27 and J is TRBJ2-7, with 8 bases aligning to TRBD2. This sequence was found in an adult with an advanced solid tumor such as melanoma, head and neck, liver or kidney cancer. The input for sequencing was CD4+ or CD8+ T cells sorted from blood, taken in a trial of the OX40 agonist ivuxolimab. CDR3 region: CASSLKFGGVDHYEQYF. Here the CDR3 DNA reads TGTGCCAGCAGTCTAAAATTCGGGGGGGTAGACCACTACGAGCAGTACTTC.